This T cell receptor beta chain was identified during a study of identifying expanded T cells in peripheral blood. Overall study findings and caveats: Clone count variance between roughly 2-week samples rose with total template count.

Libraries were prepared by immunoSEQ multiplex PCR; TCRdb keeps only in-frame clonotypes and omits some of them. Counted here are approximately 100,000 clones, approximately 88% occurring once; the ten biggest clones make up approximately 4%. With 3 bases clipped from V and 4 bases from J, the junction kept 5 bases outside the gene matches. Per germline, CDR1 SGDLS and CDR2 YYNGEE. The CDR3 spans 15 residues. This clone has a single count. Antigen specificity is unknown. The J gene is TRBJ2-7, the V gene TRBV9, with 12 bases fitting TRBD2. Sequences were obtained from blood. The clonotype originates from a person aged 18-70 years in good health. The CDR3 here is CASSATGTSGYEQYF. CDR3 DNA: TGTGCCAGCAGCGCCACCGGGACTAGCGGGTACGAGCAGTACTTC.